One T cell receptor (beta chain) is described in this entry. This specimen belongs to a study of blood T cells in healthy people across ages. Alongside a J-beta primer mix, a sample-barcoded 5' primer served in a second PCR lasting roughly 6 to 11 cycles. One entry per CDR3 protein results from TCRdb running MiXCR on the 5' RACE reads. The data show 1.5 million to 2 million distinct CDR3 sequences, 28% seen once. There are 14 residues in the CDR3. J was trimmed by 0 bases and V by 7 bases; bases with no gene match: 6. V usage is TRBV12-3 or TRBV12-4 and J usage is TRBJ2-7; 7 bases agree with TRBD2. This TCR came from a woman aged 30 to 39 in good health. The specimen sequenced was blood. The DNA of the CDR3 is TGTGCCAGCACTATGAGCGGGGTCTCCTACGAGCAGTACTTC. This encodes CASTMSGVSYEQYF.